The next 5 T cell receptor beta chains were all read from a single sample in a study of T cell changes during pregnancy in multiple sclerosis. Clones were read by immunoSEQ multiplex PCR, and TCRdb kept only the in-frame ones, dropping some. The sample contains around 36,000 clones, more than 85% of which appear only once. Sequencing used CD8+ T cells from peripheral blood mononuclear cells, obtained in the first trimester of pregnancy. These receptors all come from a female donor with multiple sclerosis, enrolled in a pregnancy study.

This chain joins TRBV6-6 and TRBJ2-5; 9 bases fit TRBD2. The CDR3 is made up of 13 amino acids. Germline V gene sequence: CDR1 MNHNY, CDR2 SVGAGI (reference sequence). Germline trimming cut 11 bases from V and 2 bases from J; bases unmatched to any gene: 6. CDR3 sequence (DNA): TGTGCCGGTAGCGGGGGCGAACAAGAGACCCAGTACTTC. This gives the protein CAGSGGEQETQYF.

This clone has more than one count but fewer than ten. This rearrangement joins TRBV6-1 to TRBJ1-1, with 10 bases lining up with TRBD1. The CDR3 sequence is 16 residues long. CDR1 MNHNS and CDR2 SASEGT come from the germline V gene. V shed 0 bases and J 3 bases; nucleotides not matched to a gene: 4. This CDR3 is CASSEAVGQGDTEAFF. In DNA form, the CDR3 reads TGTGCCAGCAGTGAAGCGGTCGGACAGGGGGACACTGAAGCTTTCTTT.

The chain employs TRBV5-1 and TRBJ2-7; 9 bases fit TRBD2. Germline CDR1 is SGHRS and CDR2 is YFSETQ. With 4 bases clipped from V and 5 bases from J, the junction kept 10 bases outside the gene matches. The CDR3 runs 15 residues. CDR3 loop: CASSLVGTSTHEQYF. The CDR3 bases are TGCGCCAGCAGCCTCGTAGGGACTAGCACCCACGAGCAGTACTTC.

The chain couples TRBV4-2 to TRBJ2-7; 9 nucleotides agree with TRBD2. Germline CDR1 is LGHNA and CDR2 is YNFKEQ. J gave up 5 bases and V 0 bases, and 8 bases lay outside the gene matches. The length of the CDR3 is 16 residues. The CDR3 sequence is CASSQENGGGAHEQYF. Written as DNA, the CDR3 is TGTGCCAGCAGCCAAGAAAACGGCGGGGGGGCTCACGAGCAGTACTTC.

The chain combines TRBV11-2 with TRBJ2-7, with D perhaps matching TRBD1 (6 bases). This CDR3 is 15 amino acids long. V lost 5 bases and J lost 4, with 18 bases in between. CDR1 and CDR2 (germline): SGHAT, FQNNGV. For the CDR3, the DNA is TGTGCCAGCAGCCACCTAATCCGGGGACAATACGAGCAGTACTTC. It encodes CASSHLIRGQYEQYF.